Below are 23 T cell receptor beta chains sequenced from a single sample in a study of blood T cell repertoires in COVID-19. The repertoire was sequenced with immunoSEQ multiplex PCR; TCRdb's copy has only in-frame clones and lacks some. The sample contains under 75,000 clones, approximately 80% of which appear only once. Input material: peripheral blood. These receptors were collected from a woman between 70 and 85 years old with acute or convalescent COVID-19.

The V gene is TRBV20-1, the J gene TRBJ2-1; D remains ambiguous. Germline loops: CDR1 DFQATT, CDR2 SNEGSKA (reference sequence). CDR3 size: 14 residues. Between the trimmed V and J ends, which lost 3 bases and 0 bases, there was a span of 9 bases. DNA for the CDR3: TGCAGTGCTAGTAACGCCAGCTCCTACAATGAGCAGTTCTTC. It specifies CSASNASSYNEQFF.

V and J are TRBV6-1 and TRBJ1-3; the D is unclear. This CDR3 contains 15 residues. Germline lookup yields CDR1 MNHNS and CDR2 SASEGT. V lost 1 base and J 0 bases, leaving 7 bases between the germline ends. CDR3 region: CASSEGVYSGNTIYF. CDR3 DNA sequence: TGTGCCAGCAGTGAAGGCGTCTACTCTGGAAACACCATATATTTT.

The V and J genes are TRBV4-2 and TRBJ2-1, with a possible D match to TRBD1 (5 bases). The germline V gene encodes CDR1 LGHNA and CDR2 YNFKEQ. The CDR3 is 17 amino acids. V was clipped by 1 base and J by 1 base, with 14 bases between them. The CDR3 nucleotides read TGTGCCAGCAGCCAAGGGGGCTGGGGCGATTCCTACAATGAGCAGTTCTTC. Protein product: CASSQGGWGDSYNEQFF.

The V call is TRBV6-5, the J call TRBJ2-3; 10 positions agree with TRBD1. CDR3 length equals 16 residues. In germline, CDR1 is MNHEY, CDR2 SVGAGI. V trimming: 2 bases; J trimming: 4 bases; junction bases outside the gene matches: 6. CDR3 nucleotides: TGTGCCAGCAGTTACGCGGGGACAGGGGTTCCAGATACGCAGTATTTT. This sequence encodes CASSYAGTGVPDTQYF.

The V call is TRBV19, the J call TRBJ2-7; 7 bases are a match to TRBD2. This CDR3 comprises 14 residues. V shed 6 bases, J shed 6 bases, and the junction held 11 bases outside the gene matches. The germline gives CDR1 LNHDA, CDR2 SQIVND (reference sequence). The chain's CDR3 is CASSAISGATEQYF. CDR3 DNA sequence: TGTGCCAGTAGCGCAATCAGCGGGGCCACCGAGCAGTACTTC.

V gene TRBV5-1 combines with J gene TRBJ2-5; D is perhaps TRBD1 (6 bases). The V gene's germline CDR1 is SGHRS and CDR2 YFSETQ. Trimming removed 6 bases at V and 4 bases at J, with 19 bases between. The CDR3 is 15 residues long. CDR3 DNA sequence: TGCGCCAGCACCACCGTTACAGGGTTGAGAGAGACCCAGTACTTC. Its protein product is CASTTVTGLRETQYF.

This clone was detected only once. This chain uses TRBV9 with TRBJ2-3, with D maybe TRBD2 (6 bases). The germline V gene has CDR1 SGDLS and CDR2 YYNGEE. V was shortened by 5 bases and J by 2 bases, with 12 bases between the two germline ends. The CDR3 sequence is 14 residues long. This CDR3 is CASSADYFTDTQYF. The CDR3 coding sequence is TGTGCCAGCAGTGCGGACTACTTCACAGATACGCAGTATTTT. The complete variable domain, with remaining parts taken from reference TRBV9 and TRBJ2-3, reads DSGVTQTPKHLITATGQRVTLRCSPRSGDLSVYWYQQSLDQGLQFLIQYYNGEERAKGNILERFSAQQFPDLHSELNLSSLELGDSALYFCASSADYFTDTQYFGPGTRLTVL.

J is TRBJ2-1 and V is TRBV2, with TRBD2 matching over 8 bases. Germline V gene data show CDR1 as SNHLY and CDR2 as FYNNEI. The trim removed 2 bases at V and 5 bases at J, leaving 5 bases unmatched. This CDR3 spans 15 amino acids. CDR3 sequence: CASSETSGGNNEQFF. The CDR3 nucleotides are TGTGCCAGCAGTGAAACTAGCGGAGGGAACAATGAGCAGTTCTTC.

The chain joins TRBV6-6 to TRBJ1-2; D is possibly TRBD1 (5 bases). The germline CDR1 and CDR2 sequences are MNHNY and SVGAGI (reference sequence). This CDR3 is built from 11 residues. Trimming took 6 bases from V and 8 from J, leaving 10 bases between them. The CDR3 spells CASSLREGYTF. The CDR3 DNA sequence: TGTGCCAGCAGCCTCAGGGAAGGCTACACCTTC.

This rearrangement joins TRBV11-2 to TRBJ1-5; D unclear. V was trimmed by 5 bases and J by 6 bases, leaving 17 bases between them. Germline V CDR1 and CDR2: SGHAT, FQNNGV. The CDR3 covers 15 residues. The CDR3 DNA sequence: TGTGCCAGCAGCCAGAACGGGGATCCAAGTCAGCCCCAGCATTTT. Translated: CASSQNGDPSQPQHF.

The sample holds a few counts of this clone. This chain joins TRBV3-1 (or the pseudogene TRBV3-2) and TRBJ2-7, with TRBD2 matching 11 bases. The CDR3 runs 16 residues. With V trimmed by 5 bases and J by 2 bases, 8 bases remained unmatched. CDR1 is LGHDT, CDR2 YNNKEL, per germline (reference sequence). CDR3 sequence (DNA): TGTGCCAGCAGCAACCGGGGACTAGCGGCCCCCTACGAGCAGTACTTC. Its translation is CASSNRGLAAPYEQYF.

This clone turned up a few times. The chain combines TRBV2 with TRBJ2-3; D not resolved. The CDR3 totals 11 residues. Germline V CDR1 and CDR2: SNHLY, FYNNEI. Trimming left V 6 bases short and J 5 bases short, with 6 bases between. The CDR3 DNA reads TGTGCCAGCAGCGAGAAAGATACGCAGTATTTT. Translated: CASSEKDTQYF.

To note about this clone: Compared with germline, one end of the junction differs, possibly owing to a read error. This chain links TRBV5-5 with TRBJ1-1; D may be TRBD1 (5 bases). This CDR3 is built from 15 residues. Germline CDR1 is SGHKS and CDR2 is YYEKEE (reference sequence). Here the CDR3 reads CASTLVGALNTEAFF. The CDR3 DNA is TGTGCCAGCACCTTGGTAGGGGCGTTGAACACTGAAGCTTTCTTT.

The rearrangement uses TRBV9 and TRBJ2-7; 7 bases are a match to TRBD2. The V gene's germline CDR1 is SGDLS and CDR2 YYNGEE. Trimming removed 0 bases from V and 2 bases from J; junction bases left unmatched: 5. CDR3 size: 15 residues. The CDR3 DNA sequence: TGTGCCAGCAGCGTAGAGGGCGGGGGTACCTACGAGCAGTACTTC. It translates to CASSVEGGGTYEQYF.

The rearrangement links TRBV5-4 to TRBJ1-3; D unresolved. The CDR3 sequence is 14 residues long. The V gene's germline CDR1 is SGHNT and CDR2 YYREEE (reference sequence). With 0 bases removed from V and 8 bases from J, the gap between germline ends came to 12 bases. The CDR3 loop reads CASSLAGSEDTIYF. The CDR3 nucleotides read TGTGCCAGCAGCTTGGCAGGTTCGGAGGACACCATATATTTT.

The genes are TRBV6-4 and TRBJ1-1, with D possibly TRBD1 on 6 matching bases. The V end was cut by 6 bases, the J end by 5 bases, with 13 bases between. The CDR3 extends over 13 amino acids. Germline V lookup: CDR1 MRHNA, CDR2 SNTAGT. The CDR3 loop reads CASRQGFGTEAFF. CDR3 in DNA: TGTGCCAGCAGACAGGGATTCGGTACTGAAGCTTTCTTT.

The rearrangement links TRBV19 to TRBJ2-1; weak D call: TRBD2 (6 bases). Germline V lookup: CDR1 LNHDA, CDR2 SQIVND (reference sequence). There are 14 residues in the CDR3. V lost 1 base and J lost 3, with 7 bases in between. CDR3 amino acids: CASSIGGDYNEQFF. In DNA form, the CDR3 reads TGTGCCAGTAGTATAGGGGGGGACTACAATGAGCAGTTCTTC.

For the CDR3, the DNA is TGCGCCAGCAGCTTGGGGACAGGGCCCGGGGAGCTGTTTTTT. Its protein is CASSLGTGPGELFF. This chain links TRBV5-1 with TRBJ2-2, with 8 bases matching TRBD1. V dropped 0 bases and J dropped 6; count of bases not matched to a gene: 1. Germline assignment: CDR1 SGHRS and CDR2 YFSETQ. The CDR3 totals 14 residues.

This chain links TRBV24-1 with TRBJ1-2, with TRBD1 matching over 9 bases. Unmatched junction bases numbered 11, after V lost 4 bases and J lost 6 bases. This CDR3 has 16 amino acids. Germline values: CDR1 KGHDR, CDR2 SFDVKD. The CDR3 sequence: CATSDHRQGDVHGYTF. DNA of the CDR3: TGTGCCACCAGTGACCACCGACAGGGGGACGTTCATGGCTACACCTTC.

The chain employs TRBV27 and TRBJ2-2; 13 bases match TRBD2. The CDR3 sequence is 16 residues long. Germline V lookup: CDR1 MNHEY, CDR2 SMNVEV (reference sequence). Losses at the gene ends were 8 bases for V and 5 bases for J; bases not matched to a gene: 8. This chain's CDR3 is CASQTLAGGLTGELFF. In nucleotides, the CDR3 is TGTGCCAGCCAGACACTAGCGGGGGGGCTGACCGGGGAGCTGTTTTTT.

The V gene is TRBV12-3 or TRBV12-4, the J gene TRBJ1-1, with D unresolved. The CDR3 loop spans 13 amino acids. V lost 3 bases and J lost 3, with 8 bases in between. CDR3 in amino acids: CASSFGQDTEAFF. CDR3 sequence (DNA): TGTGCCAGCAGTTTTGGGCAGGACACTGAAGCTTTCTTT.

The chain links TRBV12-3 or TRBV12-4 to TRBJ1-1; no clear D gene. Trimming cost V 10 bases and J 5 bases, with 11 bases left between them. The CDR3 extends over 11 amino acids. In nucleotides, the CDR3 is TGTGCCACCTGTTGGGCAACTGAAGCTTTCTTT. This gives the protein CATCWATEAFF.

This chain joins TRBV7-3 and TRBJ2-3; TRBD2 is a possible D gene (7 bases). This CDR3 has 13 amino acids. Trimming left V 5 bases short and J 2 bases short, with 8 bases between. Germline values: CDR1 SGHTA, CDR2 FQGTGA. CDR3 region: CASSRGATDTQYF. The CDR3 DNA sequence: TGTGCCAGCAGCCGGGGGGCCACAGATACGCAGTATTTT. The whole variable domain, filled in from reference TRBV7-3 and TRBJ2-3, reads GAGVSQTPSNKVTEKGKYVELRCDPISGHTALYWYRQSLGQGPEFLIYFQGTGAADDSGLPNDRFFAVRPEGSVSTLKIQRTERGDSAVYLCASSRGATDTQYFGPGTRLTVL.